This T cell receptor (beta chain) derives from a study of immune characterization of retroperitoneal liposarcoma. Each CDR3 protein gets one entry after TCRdb re-called the PCR reads with MiXCR. Of some 8,200 distinct CDR3 sequences listed, approximately 39% are singletons. Germline CDR1 is MNHEY and CDR2 is SMNVEV (reference sequence). The CDR3 has 13 amino acids. The sequenced sample was tumor tissue. This chain connects TRBV27 to TRBJ2-1; D tentatively fits TRBD1 or TRBD2 (6 bases each). The DNA end favors TRBJ2-7, so the J call may be wrong. The source of this sequence is a male donor with retroperitoneal liposarcoma. Written as DNA, the CDR3 is TGTGCCAGCAGTTTATCGGGGGGCCACGAGCAGTACTTC. This gives the protein CASSLSGGHEQYF.